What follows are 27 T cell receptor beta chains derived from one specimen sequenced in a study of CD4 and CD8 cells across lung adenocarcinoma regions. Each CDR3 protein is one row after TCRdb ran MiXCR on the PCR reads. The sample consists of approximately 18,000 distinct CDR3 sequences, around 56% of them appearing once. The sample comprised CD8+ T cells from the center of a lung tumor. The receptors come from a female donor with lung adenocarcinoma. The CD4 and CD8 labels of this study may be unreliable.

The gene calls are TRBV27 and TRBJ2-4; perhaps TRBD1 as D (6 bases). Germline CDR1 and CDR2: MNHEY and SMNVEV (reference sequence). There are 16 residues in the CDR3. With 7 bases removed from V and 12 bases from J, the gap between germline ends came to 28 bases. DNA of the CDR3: TGTGCCAGCACCGCTTGGGGGCTGTGTGCCAAAGATACTCAGTACTTC. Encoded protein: CASTAWGLCAKDTQYF.

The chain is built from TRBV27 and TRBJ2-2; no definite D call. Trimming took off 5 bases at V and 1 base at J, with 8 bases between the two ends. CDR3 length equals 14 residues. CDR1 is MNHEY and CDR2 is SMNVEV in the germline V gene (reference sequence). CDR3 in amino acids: CASSPDGNTGELFF. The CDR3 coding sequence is TGTGCCAGCAGTCCGGACGGGAACACCGGGGAGCTGTTTTTT.

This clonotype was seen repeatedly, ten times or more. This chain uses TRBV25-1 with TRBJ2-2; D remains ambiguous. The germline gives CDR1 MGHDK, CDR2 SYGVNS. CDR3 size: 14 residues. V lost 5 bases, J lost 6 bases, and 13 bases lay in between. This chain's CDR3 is CASSSQDGSGELFF. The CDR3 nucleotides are TGTGCCAGCAGTAGTCAGGACGGTTCCGGGGAGCTGTTTTTT.

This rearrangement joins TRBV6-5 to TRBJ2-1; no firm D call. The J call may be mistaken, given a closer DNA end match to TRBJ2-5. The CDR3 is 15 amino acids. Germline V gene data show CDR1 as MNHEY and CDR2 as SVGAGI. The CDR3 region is CASSYSPARRETQYF. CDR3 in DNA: TGTGCCAGCAGTTACTCCCCCGCTCGGAGAGAGACCCAGTACTTC.

The chain's CDR3 is CASSLDPGGRLFF. The CDR3 coding sequence is TGTGCCAGCAGCTTGGACCCCGGAGGAAGACTGTTTTTT. V and J are TRBV5-6 and TRBJ1-4; D remains ambiguous. Per germline, CDR1 SGHDT and CDR2 YYEEEE. V shed 0 bases and J shed 13 bases, with 13 bases lying between them. The CDR3 runs 13 residues.

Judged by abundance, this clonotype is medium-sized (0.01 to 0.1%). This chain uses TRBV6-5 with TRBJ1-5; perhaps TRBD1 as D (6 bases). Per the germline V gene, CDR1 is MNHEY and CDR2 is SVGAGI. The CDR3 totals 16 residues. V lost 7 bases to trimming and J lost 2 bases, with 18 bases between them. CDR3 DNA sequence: TGTGCCAGCACCGTAAGTGGGGGCAGGGGCAATCAGCCCCAGCATTTT. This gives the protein CASTVSGGRGNQPQHF.

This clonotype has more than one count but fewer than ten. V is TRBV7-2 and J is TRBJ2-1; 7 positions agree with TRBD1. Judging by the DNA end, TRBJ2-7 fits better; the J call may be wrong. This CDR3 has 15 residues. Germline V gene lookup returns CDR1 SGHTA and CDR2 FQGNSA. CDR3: CASSTRQGGYNEQYF. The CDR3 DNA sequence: TGTGCCAGCAGCACCCGACAGGGCGGCTACAATGAGCAGTACTTC.

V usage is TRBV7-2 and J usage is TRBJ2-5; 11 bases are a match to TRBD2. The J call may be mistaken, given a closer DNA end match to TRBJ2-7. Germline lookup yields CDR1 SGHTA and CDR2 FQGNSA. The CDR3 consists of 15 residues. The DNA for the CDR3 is TGTGCCAGCAGCTTTACTAGCGGGGGAACCTACGAGCAGTACTTC. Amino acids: CASSFTSGGTYEQYF.

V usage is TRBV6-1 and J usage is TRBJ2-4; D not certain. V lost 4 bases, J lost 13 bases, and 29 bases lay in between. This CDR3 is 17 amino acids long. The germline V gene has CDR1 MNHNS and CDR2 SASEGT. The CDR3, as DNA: TGTGCCAGCAGTGCAGCCGGACGAGCTAGGGCCAAAGAGATCCAGTACTTC. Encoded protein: CASSAAGRARAKEIQYF.

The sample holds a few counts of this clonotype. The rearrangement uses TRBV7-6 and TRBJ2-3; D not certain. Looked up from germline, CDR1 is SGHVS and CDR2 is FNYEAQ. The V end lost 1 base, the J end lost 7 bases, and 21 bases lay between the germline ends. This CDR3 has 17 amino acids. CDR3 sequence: CASSLVLGQAAQHTQYF. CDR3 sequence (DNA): TGTGCCAGCAGCTTAGTCTTAGGGCAGGCTGCACAGCATACGCAGTATTTT.

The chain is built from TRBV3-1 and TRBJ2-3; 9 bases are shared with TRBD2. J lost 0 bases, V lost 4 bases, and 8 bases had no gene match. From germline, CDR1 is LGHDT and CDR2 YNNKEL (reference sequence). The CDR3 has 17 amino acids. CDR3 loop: CASSRRSGGTSTDTQYF. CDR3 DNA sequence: TGTGCCAGCAGCCGAAGGAGCGGGGGGACAAGCACAGATACGCAGTATTTT.

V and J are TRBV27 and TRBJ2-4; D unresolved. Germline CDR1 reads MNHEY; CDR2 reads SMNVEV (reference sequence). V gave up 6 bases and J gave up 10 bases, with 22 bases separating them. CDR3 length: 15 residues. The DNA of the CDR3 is TGTGCCAGCAGCTCCGTCCTAAGAGCCACAGATATTCAGTACTTC. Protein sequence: CASSSVLRATDIQYF.

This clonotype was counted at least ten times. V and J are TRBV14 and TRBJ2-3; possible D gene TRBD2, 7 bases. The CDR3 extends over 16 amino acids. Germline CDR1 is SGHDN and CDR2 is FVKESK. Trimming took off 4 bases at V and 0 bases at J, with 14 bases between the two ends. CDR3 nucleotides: TGTGCCAGCAGCCGCTCTGGGGGGGCTAGCACAGATACGCAGTATTTT. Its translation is CASSRSGGASTDTQYF.

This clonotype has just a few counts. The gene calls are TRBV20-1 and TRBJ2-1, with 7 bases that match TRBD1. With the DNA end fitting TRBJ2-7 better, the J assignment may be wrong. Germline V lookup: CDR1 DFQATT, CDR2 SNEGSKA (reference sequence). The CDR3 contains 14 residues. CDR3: CSATRQGRIYEQYF. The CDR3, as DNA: TGCAGTGCTACAAGACAGGGTAGGATCTACGAGCAGTACTTC.

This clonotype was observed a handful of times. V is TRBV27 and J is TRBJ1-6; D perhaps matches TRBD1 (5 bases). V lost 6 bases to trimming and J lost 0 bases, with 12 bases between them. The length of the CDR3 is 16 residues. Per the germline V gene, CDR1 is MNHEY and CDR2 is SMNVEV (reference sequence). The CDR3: CASRYRLSSYNSPLHF. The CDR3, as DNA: TGTGCCAGCAGGTACAGGTTAAGCTCCTATAATTCACCCCTCCACTTT.

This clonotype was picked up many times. The CDR3 nucleotides are TGTGCCAGCAGTTTGGGCCGGGGCTCCTACAATGAGCAGTTCTTC. Protein: CASSLGRGSYNEQFF. V gene TRBV6-5 combines with J gene TRBJ2-1; TRBD2 is a possible D gene (5 bases). Germline lookup yields CDR1 MNHEY and CDR2 SVGAGI. V was shortened by 4 bases and J by 0 bases, with 10 bases between the two germline ends. The CDR3 covers 15 residues.

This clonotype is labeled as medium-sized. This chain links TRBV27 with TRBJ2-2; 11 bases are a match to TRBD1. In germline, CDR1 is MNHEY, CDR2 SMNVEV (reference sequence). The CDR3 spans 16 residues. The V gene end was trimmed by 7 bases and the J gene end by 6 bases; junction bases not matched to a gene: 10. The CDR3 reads CASTPAPGQGAGELFF. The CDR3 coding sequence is TGTGCCAGCACCCCCGCACCGGGACAGGGGGCCGGGGAGCTGTTTTTT.

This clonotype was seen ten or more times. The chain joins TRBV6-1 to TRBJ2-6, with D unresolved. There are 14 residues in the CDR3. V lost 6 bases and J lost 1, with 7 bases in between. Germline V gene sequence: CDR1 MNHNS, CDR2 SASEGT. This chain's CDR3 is CASRRLSGANVLTF. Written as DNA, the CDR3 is TGTGCCAGCAGGAGGTTATCTGGGGCCAACGTCCTGACTTTC.

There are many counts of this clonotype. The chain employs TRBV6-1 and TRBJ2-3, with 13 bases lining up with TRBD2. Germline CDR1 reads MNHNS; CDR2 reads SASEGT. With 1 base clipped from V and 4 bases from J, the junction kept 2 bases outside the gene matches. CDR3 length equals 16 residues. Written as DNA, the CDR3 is TGTGCCAGCAGTGAAGGCGGACTAGCGGGAGCAGATACGCAGTATTTT. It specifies CASSEGGLAGADTQYF.

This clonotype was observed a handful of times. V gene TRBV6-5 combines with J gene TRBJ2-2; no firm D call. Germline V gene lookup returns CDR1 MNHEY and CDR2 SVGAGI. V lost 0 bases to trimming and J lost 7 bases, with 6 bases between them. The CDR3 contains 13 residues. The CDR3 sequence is CASSYSGIGELFF. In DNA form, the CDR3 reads TGTGCCAGCAGTTACTCAGGGATCGGGGAGCTGTTTTTT.

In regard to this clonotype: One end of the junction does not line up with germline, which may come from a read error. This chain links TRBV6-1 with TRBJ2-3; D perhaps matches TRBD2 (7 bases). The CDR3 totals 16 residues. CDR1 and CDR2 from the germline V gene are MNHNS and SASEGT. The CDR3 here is CASGGGGGPDKDTQYF. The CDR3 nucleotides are TGTGCCAGCGGGGGGGGAGGGGGGCCGGACAAAGATACGCAGTATTTC.

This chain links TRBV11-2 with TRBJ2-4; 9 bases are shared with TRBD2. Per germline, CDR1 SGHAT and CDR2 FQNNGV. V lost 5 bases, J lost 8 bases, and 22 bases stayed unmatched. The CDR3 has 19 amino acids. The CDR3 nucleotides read TGTGCCAGCAGCCCCTGGGCGGGAGCGGGAGGCCGTGACCAAGACATTCAGTACTTC. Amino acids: CASSPWAGAGGRDQDIQYF.

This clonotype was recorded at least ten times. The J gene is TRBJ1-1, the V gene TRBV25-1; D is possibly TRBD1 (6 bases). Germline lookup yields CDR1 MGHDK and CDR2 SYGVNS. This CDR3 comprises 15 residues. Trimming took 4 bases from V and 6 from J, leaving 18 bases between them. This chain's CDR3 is CASSAPTGGLAEAFF. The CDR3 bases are TGTGCCAGCAGTGCCCCGACAGGAGGACTAGCTGAAGCTTTCTTT.

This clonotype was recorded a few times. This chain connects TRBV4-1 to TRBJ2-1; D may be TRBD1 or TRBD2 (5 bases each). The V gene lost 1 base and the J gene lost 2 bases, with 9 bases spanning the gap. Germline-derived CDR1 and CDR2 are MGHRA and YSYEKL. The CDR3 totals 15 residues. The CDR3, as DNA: TGCGCCAGCAGCCAAGGACGGGGCCCCTACAATGAGCAGTTCTTC. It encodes CASSQGRGPYNEQFF.

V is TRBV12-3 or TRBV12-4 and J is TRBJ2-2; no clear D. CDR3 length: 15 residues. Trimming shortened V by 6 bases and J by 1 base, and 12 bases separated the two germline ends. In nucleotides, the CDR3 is TGTGCCAGCAGCCTCCGGACGGTGAACACCGGGGAGCTGTTTTTT. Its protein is CASSLRTVNTGELFF.

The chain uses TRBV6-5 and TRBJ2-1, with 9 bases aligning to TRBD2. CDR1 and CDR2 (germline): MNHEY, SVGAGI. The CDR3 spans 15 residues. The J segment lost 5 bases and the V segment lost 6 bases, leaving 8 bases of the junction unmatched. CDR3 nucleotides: TGTGCCAGCAGATACGGCGCGGGAGGGAACAATGAGCAGTTCTTC. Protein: CASRYGAGGNNEQFF.

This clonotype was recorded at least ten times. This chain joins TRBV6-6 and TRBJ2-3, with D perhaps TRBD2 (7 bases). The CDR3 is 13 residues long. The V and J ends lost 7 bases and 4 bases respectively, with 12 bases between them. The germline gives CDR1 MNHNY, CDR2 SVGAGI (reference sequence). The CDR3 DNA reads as TGTGCCAGCAATAAGGGGGGGCCAGATACGCAGTATTTT. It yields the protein CASNKGGPDTQYF.